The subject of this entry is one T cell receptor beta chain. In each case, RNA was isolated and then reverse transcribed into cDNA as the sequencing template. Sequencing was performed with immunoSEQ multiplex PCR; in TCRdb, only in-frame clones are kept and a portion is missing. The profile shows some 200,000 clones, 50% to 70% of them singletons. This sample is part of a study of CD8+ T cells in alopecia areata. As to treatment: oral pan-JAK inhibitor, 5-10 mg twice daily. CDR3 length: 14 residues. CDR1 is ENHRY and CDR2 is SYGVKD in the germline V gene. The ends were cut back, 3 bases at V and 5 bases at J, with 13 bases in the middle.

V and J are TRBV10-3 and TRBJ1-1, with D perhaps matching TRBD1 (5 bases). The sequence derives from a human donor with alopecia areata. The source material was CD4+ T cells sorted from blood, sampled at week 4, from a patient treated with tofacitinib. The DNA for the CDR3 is TGTGCCATCAGTGAATTGGGTGGGGGGACTGAAGCTTTCTTT. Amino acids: CAISELGGGTEAFF.